This entry lists 29 T cell receptor beta chains sequenced from one sample in a study of blood T cell repertoires in COVID-19. The repertoire was sequenced with immunoSEQ multiplex PCR; TCRdb's copy has only in-frame clones and lacks some. The sample contains 250,000 to 400,000 clones, roughly 86% of which appear only once. What was sequenced was PBMCs or T cells enriched from blood (not recorded which). These receptor sequences come from a woman aged 25 to 39 who had recovered from COVID-19.

J is TRBJ2-1 and V is TRBV9; 9 bases match TRBD1. The CDR3 runs 16 residues. Germline-derived CDR1 and CDR2 are SGDLS and YYNGEE. V shed 4 bases and J 8 bases; nucleotides not matched to a gene: 13. The DNA for the CDR3 is TGTGCCAGCAGCCCTTCGAGGGGGACAGGGCTCGATGAGCAGTTCTTC. Its translation: CASSPSRGTGLDEQFF.

The chain carries TRBV6-5 and TRBJ2-7; TRBD2 aligns across 8 bases. Per the germline V gene, CDR1 is MNHEY and CDR2 is SVGAGI. The CDR3 sequence is 15 residues long. V was pared by 0 bases and J by 1 base, with 2 bases of the junction left unmatched. As DNA, the CDR3 is TGTGCCAGCAGTTACTCCGGGACTAGATCCTACGAGCAGTACTTC. Amino acid sequence: CASSYSGTRSYEQYF.

Note on this clone: This specimen includes other DNA sequences encoding the same CDR3. In nucleotides, the CDR3 is TGTGCTAGTGGTTTTCAGGGGGAGTATAACTCTGGGGCCAACGTCCTGACTTTC. Translating it yields CASGFQGEYNSGANVLTF. The chain employs TRBV12-5 and TRBJ2-6, with 7 nucleotides matching TRBD1. CDR1 and CDR2 from the germline V gene are LGHNT and FRNRAP. Trimming removed 3 bases from V and 0 bases from J; junction bases left unmatched: 8. The CDR3 loop spans 18 amino acids.

The DNA for the CDR3 is TGTGCCAGCAGCCCCTTCAGAGGCTACGAGCAGTACTTC. This codes for CASSPFRGYEQYF. The V and J genes are TRBV3-1 (or the pseudogene TRBV3-2) and TRBJ2-7; D unresolved. The V and J ends lost 4 bases and 3 bases respectively, with 10 bases between them. Per the germline V gene, CDR1 is LGHDT and CDR2 is YNNKEL (reference sequence). The CDR3 totals 13 residues.

The chain links TRBV20-1 to TRBJ1-4, with 8 nucleotides matching TRBD1. CDR1 is DFQATT and CDR2 is SNEGSKA in the germline V gene (reference sequence). The V and J ends lost 3 bases and 5 bases, in that order; junction bases with no gene match: 11. CDR3 length: 16 amino acids. This chain's CDR3 is CSASRFITGGNEKLFF. CDR3 in DNA: TGCAGTGCTAGTCGGTTTATTACAGGGGGAAATGAAAAACTGTTTTTT.

The chain joins TRBV5-1 to TRBJ1-4; D remains unclear. V lost 0 bases to trimming and J lost 6 bases, with 12 bases between them. This CDR3 has 15 residues. Germline lookup yields CDR1 SGHRS and CDR2 YFSETQ. This CDR3 reads CASSLDGSPYEKLFF. The CDR3 DNA follows: TGCGCCAGCAGCTTGGATGGCAGTCCTTATGAAAAACTGTTTTTT.

On this clone itself: Within the sample, other DNA sequences also encode this same CDR3. The genes are TRBV4-1 and TRBJ1-5, with a tentative D call TRBD1 (5 bases). Germline V gene lookup returns CDR1 MGHRA and CDR2 YSYEKL. This CDR3 spans 14 amino acids. The germline V and J ends were trimmed by 1 base and 3 bases, with 7 bases remaining between them. The CDR3 nucleotides read TGCGCCAGCAGCCAAGGACAGTTCAATCAGCCCCAGCATTTT. This sequence encodes CASSQGQFNQPQHF.

The V call is TRBV3-1 (or the pseudogene TRBV3-2), the J call TRBJ2-7; 10 bases line up with TRBD1. From germline, CDR1 is LGHDT and CDR2 YNNKEL (reference sequence). Losses at the gene ends were 4 bases for V and 6 bases for J; bases not matched to a gene: 9. The length of the CDR3 is 15 residues. CDR3 sequence reads: CASSLLETGGGEQYF. For the CDR3, the DNA is TGTGCCAGCAGCCTCTTGGAGACAGGGGGCGGCGAGCAGTACTTC.

This chain links TRBV6-4 with TRBJ2-4; D perhaps matches TRBD2 (6 bases). Germline V gives CDR1 MRHNA, CDR2 SNTAGT. The CDR3 extends over 15 amino acids. V was cut by 2 bases and J by 6 bases, with 14 bases left in between. For the CDR3, the DNA is TGTGCCAGCAGTGACACCCTAGACGGGGGAAACATTCAGTACTTC. It specifies CASSDTLDGGNIQYF.

For this clone: The same CDR3 is also encoded by other DNA sequences in this sample. The chain is built from TRBV12-3 or TRBV12-4 and TRBJ2-1; weak D call: TRBD1 (5 bases). V was trimmed by 4 bases and J by 9 bases, leaving 7 bases between them. The CDR3 has 11 residues. CDR3 nucleotides: TGTGCCAGCAGTTACAGGAGTGAGCAGTTCTTC. Residues: CASSYRSEQFF.

The chain has TRBV19 and TRBJ1-2; TRBD1 matches at 7 bases. The germline V gene has CDR1 LNHDA and CDR2 SQIVND (reference sequence). Losses at the gene ends were 5 bases for V and 1 base for J; bases not matched to a gene: 13. CDR3 size: 17 residues. CDR3 sequence: CASSLSGTAKFNYGYTF. The CDR3 DNA is TGTGCCAGTAGTCTATCCGGGACAGCCAAATTTAACTATGGCTACACCTTC.

The chain uses TRBV12-3 or TRBV12-4 and TRBJ1-1; D uncertain. V dropped 3 bases and J dropped 4 bases, with 9 bases sitting between them. This CDR3 has 13 amino acids. The CDR3 nucleotides are TGTGCCAGCAGTTTTCGGGGATTCACTGAAGCTTTCTTT. Its translation: CASSFRGFTEAFF.

The V gene is TRBV5-4, the J gene TRBJ2-5, with no clear D. This CDR3 spans 11 amino acids. The germline gives CDR1 SGHNT, CDR2 YYREEE (reference sequence). V was pared by 4 bases and J by 5 bases, with 6 bases between. This CDR3 is CASSLRETQYF. CDR3 bases: TGTGCCAGCAGCCTGAGGGAGACCCAGTACTTC.

The genes are TRBV27 and TRBJ1-1; 7 positions agree with TRBD1. CDR3 length: 13 residues. Germline lookup yields CDR1 MNHEY and CDR2 SMNVEV (reference sequence). V dropped 6 bases and J dropped 5; count of bases not matched to a gene: 6. CDR3 sequence (DNA): TGTGCCAGCAGCGAACAGGGGAGGACTGAAGCTTTCTTT. Translation gives CASSEQGRTEAFF.

This chain connects TRBV19 to TRBJ1-6, with unresolved D. The CDR3 is made up of 12 amino acids. V lost 8 bases and J lost 4, with 6 bases in between. Germline CDR1 reads LNHDA; CDR2 reads SQIVND (reference sequence). The CDR3 nucleotides read TGTGCCAGTCGCGGGTATAATTCACCCCTCCACTTT. Amino acids: CASRGYNSPLHF.

The gene calls are TRBV4-2 and TRBJ2-1; 13 nucleotides align to TRBD2. The germline CDR1 and CDR2 sequences are LGHNA and YNFKEQ. J lost 7 bases, V lost 0 bases, and 15 bases had no gene match. The CDR3 runs 20 residues. As DNA, the CDR3 is TGTGCCAGCAGCCAAGATGGACTAGCGGGGGCCCTCAGGGTTATAAATGAGCAGTTCTTC. It yields the protein CASSQDGLAGALRVINEQFF.

A note on this clone: The identical CDR3 is also encoded by other nucleotide sequences in the sample. V gene TRBV28 combines with J gene TRBJ1-4; no firm D call. The V and J ends lost 5 bases and 0 bases respectively, with 10 bases between them. Germline values: CDR1 MDHEN, CDR2 SYDVKM. The CDR3 runs 15 residues. As DNA, the CDR3 is TGTGCCAGCAGTCTCCCCGGGGCAACTAATGAAAAACTGTTTTTT. Translating it yields CASSLPGATNEKLFF.

This chain connects TRBV10-3 to TRBJ1-6; D gene unclear. The ends were cut back, 0 bases at V and 6 bases at J, with 12 bases in the middle. CDR3 length: 16 residues. CDR1 and CDR2 from the germline V gene are ENHRY and SYGVKD. CDR3 amino acids: CAISESRGTGNSPLHF. The CDR3 nucleotides read TGTGCCATCAGTGAGTCGAGAGGAACGGGTAATTCACCCCTCCACTTT.

The CDR3 is CASSLNQNTEAFF. CDR3 DNA sequence: TGTGCCAGCAGCTTAAATCAAAACACTGAAGCTTTCTTT. This chain joins TRBV11-2 and TRBJ1-1; D is unclear. The length of the CDR3 is 13 residues. From germline, CDR1 is SGHAT and CDR2 FQNNGV. V gave up 2 bases and J gave up 2 bases, with 6 bases separating them.

This chain uses TRBV29-1 with TRBJ2-7; tentative D call: TRBD2 (6 bases). Germline-derived CDR1 and CDR2 are SQVTM and ANQGSEA. This CDR3 has 13 residues. Trimming removed 3 bases from V and 6 bases from J, with 15 bases in between. The CDR3 loop reads CSVDGGQRAEQYF. CDR3 in DNA: TGCAGCGTTGATGGCGGGCAGCGGGCCGAGCAGTACTTC.

The rearrangement links TRBV4-3 to TRBJ1-5; D gene uncertain. Germline lookup yields CDR1 LGHNA and CDR2 YSLEER. V was pared by 0 bases and J by 3 bases, with 3 bases between. The CDR3 extends over 13 amino acids. DNA of the CDR3: TGCGCCAGCAGCCAAGATATCAATCAGCCCCAGCATTTT. This encodes CASSQDINQPQHF.

The V and J genes are TRBV5-1 and TRBJ1-2; no definite D call. Trimming pared 4 bases from V and 5 bases from J, leaving 9 bases between. CDR3 length equals 12 residues. Germline V gene lookup returns CDR1 SGHRS and CDR2 YFSETQ. The CDR3 DNA is TGCGCCAGCAGCACCGGGATGTATGGCTACACCTTC. This sequence encodes CASSTGMYGYTF.

The rearrangement links TRBV15 to TRBJ2-1, with 8 nucleotides matching TRBD2. The CDR3 length is 17 residues. The germline V gene encodes CDR1 LNHNV and CDR2 YYDKDF (reference sequence). V gave up 1 base and J gave up 1 base; unmatched junction bases: 6. Written as DNA, the CDR3 is TGTGCCACCAGCAGAGTCGGCGGGGGGACATCCTACAATGAGCAGTTCTTC. Its protein is CATSRVGGGTSYNEQFF. Full variable domain (outside the CDR3, taken from reference TRBV15 and TRBJ2-1): DAMVIQNPRYQVTQFGKPVTLSCSQTLNHNVMYWYQQKSSQAPKLLFHYYDKDFNNEADTPDNFQSRRPNTSFCFLDIRSPGLGDTAMYLCATSRVGGGTSYNEQFFGPGTRLTVL.

The chain is built from TRBV12-3 or TRBV12-4 and TRBJ2-1, with TRBD1 matching over 9 bases. This CDR3 is 13 amino acids long. With V trimmed by 3 bases and J by 10 bases, 4 bases remained unmatched. The CDR3 region has the DNA TGTGCCAGCAGTTTGTACAGGGGGCACGAGCAGTTCTTC. This sequence encodes CASSLYRGHEQFF.

V gene TRBV9 combines with J gene TRBJ1-3; D remains ambiguous. In germline, CDR1 is SGDLS, CDR2 YYNGEE. The CDR3 runs to 16 residues. Trimming left V 0 bases short and J 0 bases short, with 10 bases between. This CDR3 is CASSVVPGDSGNTIYF. Here the CDR3 DNA reads TGTGCCAGCAGCGTAGTGCCAGGCGACTCTGGAAACACCATATATTTT.

The chain links TRBV28 to TRBJ1-1, with D possibly being TRBD1 (5 bases). The CDR3 is made up of 13 amino acids. Germline lookup yields CDR1 MDHEN and CDR2 SYDVKM. Trimming removed 2 bases at V and 4 bases at J, with 8 bases between. CDR3 sequence: CASSLGGATEAFF. CDR3 in DNA: TGTGCCAGCAGTTTAGGCGGGGCCACTGAAGCTTTCTTT.

The chain has TRBV19 and TRBJ1-1; 10 bases match TRBD1. The CDR3 is 16 amino acids. CDR1 is LNHDA, CDR2 SQIVND, per germline (reference sequence). V lost 3 bases, J lost 0 bases, and 4 bases stayed unmatched. CDR3 DNA: TGTGCCAGTAGTATTGGGACAGGGGTAATGAACACTGAAGCTTTCTTT. Its translation is CASSIGTGVMNTEAFF.

The chain links TRBV18 to TRBJ2-6, with 9 bases lining up with TRBD1. CDR1 is KGHSH and CDR2 is LQKENI in the germline V gene. The ends lost 6 bases at V and 13 bases at J; junction bases unmatched: 7. The CDR3 contains 13 residues. CDR3 in DNA: TGTGCCAGCTCCCGACAGGGGGTCCCAGTCCTGACTTTC. It specifies CASSRQGVPVLTF. The full variable domain, completed using reference TRBV18 and TRBJ2-6, is NAGVMQNPRHLVRRRGQEARLRCSPMKGHSHVYWYRQLPEEGLKFMVYLQKENIIDESGMPKERFSAEFPKEGPSILRIQQVVRGDSAAYFCASSRQGVPVLTFGAGSRLTVL.

The J gene is TRBJ2-7, the V gene TRBV24-1; 7 bases are a match to TRBD2. Germline values: CDR1 KGHDR, CDR2 SFDVKD. This CDR3 contains 14 residues. Trimming took 9 bases from V and 7 from J; bases not matched to a gene: 14. The DNA of the CDR3 is TGTGCCACCCAGAGGAGCGGGGACCCGGAGGAGCAGTACTTC. Translated: CATQRSGDPEEQYF.